This TCR beta chain originates from a study of naive and memory T cell subsets. This clonotype has just a few counts. Two oligonucleotides, mixed equimolar, formed the beta constant-region primer covering TRBC1 and TRBC2. The ligated cDNA underwent four PCR rounds using SP2 and nested alpha and beta constant-region primers. In TCRdb, the UMI-ligation and nested PCR reads were re-called with MiXCR into one record per CDR3 protein. Of over 25,000 distinct CDR3 sequences detected, around 20% appear once; the ten largest clones hold about 3.4%. This CDR3 region has 19 residues. The ends were cut back, 6 bases at V and 0 bases at J, with 24 bases in the middle.

The receptor was isolated from a human donor in good health. The V and J genes are TRBV23-1 and TRBJ2-1; D call uncertain. TRBV23-1 qualifies as an ORF whose function is uncertain. The sequenced material came from effector memory CD4+ T cells from blood. Subset defined: effector memory, CD45RA- CD27-. In DNA form, the CDR3 reads TGCGCCAGCAGCCGACGAACCCCTCCGGAGAGCCGCTCCTACAATGAGCAGTTCTTC. It yields the protein CASSRRTPPESRSYNEQFF.